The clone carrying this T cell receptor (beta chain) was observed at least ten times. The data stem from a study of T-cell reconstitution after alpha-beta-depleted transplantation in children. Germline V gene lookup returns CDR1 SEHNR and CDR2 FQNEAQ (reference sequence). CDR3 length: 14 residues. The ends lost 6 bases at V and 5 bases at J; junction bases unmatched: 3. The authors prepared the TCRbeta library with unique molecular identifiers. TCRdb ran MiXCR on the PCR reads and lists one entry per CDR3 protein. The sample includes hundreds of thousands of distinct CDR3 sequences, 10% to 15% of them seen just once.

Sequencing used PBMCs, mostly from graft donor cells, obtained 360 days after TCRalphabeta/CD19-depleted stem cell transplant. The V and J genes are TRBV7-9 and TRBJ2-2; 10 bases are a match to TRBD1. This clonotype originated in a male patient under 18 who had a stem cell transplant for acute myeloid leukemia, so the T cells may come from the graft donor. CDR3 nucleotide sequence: TGTGCCAGCAGAGGGACAGGGGAGACCGGGGAGCTGTTTTTT. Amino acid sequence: CASRGTGETGELFF.